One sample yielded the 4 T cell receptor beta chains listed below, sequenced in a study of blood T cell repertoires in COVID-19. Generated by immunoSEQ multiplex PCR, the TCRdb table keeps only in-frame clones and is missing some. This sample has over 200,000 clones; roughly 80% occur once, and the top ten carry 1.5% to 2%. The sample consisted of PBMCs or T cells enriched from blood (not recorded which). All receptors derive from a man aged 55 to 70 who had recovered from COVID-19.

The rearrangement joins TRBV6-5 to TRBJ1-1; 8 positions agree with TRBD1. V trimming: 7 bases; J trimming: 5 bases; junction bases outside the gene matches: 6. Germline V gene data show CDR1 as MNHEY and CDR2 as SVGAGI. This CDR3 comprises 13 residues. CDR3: CASMPTGVTEAFF. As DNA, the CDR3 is TGTGCCAGCATGCCGACAGGGGTGACTGAAGCTTTCTTT.

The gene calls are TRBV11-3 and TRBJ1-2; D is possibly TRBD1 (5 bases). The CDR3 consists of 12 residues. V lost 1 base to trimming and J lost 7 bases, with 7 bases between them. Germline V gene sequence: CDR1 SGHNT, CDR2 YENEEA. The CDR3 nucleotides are TGTGCCAGCAGCTTAGCCAGGGTTGGCTACACCTTC. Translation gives CASSLARVGYTF.

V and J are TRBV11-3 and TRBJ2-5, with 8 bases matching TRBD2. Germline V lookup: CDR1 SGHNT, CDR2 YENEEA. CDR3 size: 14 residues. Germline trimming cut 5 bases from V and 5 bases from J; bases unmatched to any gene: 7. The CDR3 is CASSVRRLAETQYF. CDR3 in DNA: TGTGCCAGCAGCGTCCGGAGACTAGCGGAGACCCAGTACTTC.

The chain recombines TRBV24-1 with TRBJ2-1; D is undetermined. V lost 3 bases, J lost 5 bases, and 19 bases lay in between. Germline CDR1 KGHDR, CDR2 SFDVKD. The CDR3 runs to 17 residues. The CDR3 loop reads CATSDPLGQRNNNEQFF. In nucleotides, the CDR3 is TGTGCCACCAGTGATCCCCTGGGCCAACGAAACAACAATGAGCAGTTCTTC.